This is a list of T cell receptor beta chains from one sample in a study of beta chain features in type 1 diabetes. Sequencing was performed with immunoSEQ multiplex PCR; in TCRdb, only in-frame clones are kept and a portion is missing. The sample yields 900,000 or so clones, roughly 15% seen once. Sequencing was done on a sample of naive CD4+ T cells from blood. The receptors here all came from a woman younger than 30 in good health. CDR3s include the opening cysteine and the closing phenylalanine or tryptophan. The D gene is left open where the match is weak. Clone sizes are given selectively: once, few, many, or a class where the clone is expanded.

CDR3 protein,CDR3 DNA,D gene,J gene,clone size,V gene
CASSDLLYTGELFF,TGTGCCAGCAGTGACCTTCTATACACCGGGGAGCTGTTTTTT,.,TRBJ2-2,.,TRBV6-1
CSVVASGANVLTF,TGCAGCGTTGTGGCCTCTGGGGCCAACGTCCTGACTTTC,.,TRBJ2-6,few,TRBV29-1
CASSYTSGRGVVFF,TGTGCCAGCAGTTACACTAGCGGGAGAGGAGTGGTGTTCTTC,TRBD2,TRBJ2-1,.,TRBV6-5
CASSPGLGGHEQFF,TGTGCCAGCAGCCCCGGACTCGGGGGGCATGAGCAGTTCTTC,.,TRBJ2-1,few,TRBV5-4
CASSLGQVPYGYTF,TGCGCCAGCAGCCTGGGACAGGTTCCCTATGGCTACACCTTC,TRBD1,TRBJ1-2,.,TRBV5-1
CASSHGRGVGLSGNTIYF,TGTGCCAGCAGCCATGGGCGAGGGGTCGGTCTCTCGGGAAACACCATATATTTT,.,TRBJ1-3,once,TRBV14
CASSQWNEKLFF,TGTGCCAGCAGCCAGTGGAATGAAAAACTGTTTTTT,.,TRBJ1-4,many,TRBV14
CASSESAGRQETQYF,TGTGCCAGCAGTGAATCCGCGGGCCGACAAGAGACCCAGTACTTC,.,TRBJ2-5,few,TRBV25-1
CASSLSGGKADTQYF,TGTGCCAGCAGCTTATCAGGGGGCAAGGCGGATACGCAGTATTTT,TRBD1,TRBJ2-3,.,TRBV7-6
CASLPWGRSNTGELFF,TGTGCCAGCCTCCCTTGGGGCAGATCGAACACCGGGGAGCTGTTTTTT,.,TRBJ2-2,.,TRBV5-6
CSARRTTGQYF,TGCAGTGCTAGAAGGACCACGGGGCAGTACTTC,.,TRBJ2-7,few,TRBV20-1
CASRNWGAADTQYF,TGTGCCAGCAGGAACTGGGGAGCCGCAGATACGCAGTATTTT,.,TRBJ2-3,few,TRBV27
CASSVEAANTGELFF,TGTGCCAGCAGCGTAGAGGCAGCGAACACCGGGGAGCTGTTTTTT,.,TRBJ2-2,few,TRBV9
CASSLGRLSYEQYF,TGTGCCAGCAGCTTAGGCCGACTCTCCTACGAGCAGTACTTC,.,TRBJ2-7,.,TRBV7-2
CASSSPGGRGKYNEQFF,TGTGCCAGCAGCTCGCCCGGAGGACGGGGAAAGTACAATGAGCAGTTCTTC,.,TRBJ2-1,few,TRBV7-2
CASRWREGTRTDTQYF,TGTGCCAGCAGATGGCGGGAGGGCACCCGCACAGATACGCAGTATTTT,TRBD2,TRBJ2-3,.,TRBV6-6
CASSQELSLNEQFF,TGCGCCAGCAGCCAAGAACTATCCTTAAATGAGCAGTTCTTC,.,TRBJ2-1,.,TRBV4-3
CASSFDSEAFF,TGTGCCAGCAGCTTCGATAGTGAAGCTTTCTTT,.,TRBJ1-1,.,TRBV7-9
CASSLGTVDLSTDTQYF,TGTGCCAGCAGTCTCGGGACAGTTGATCTTAGCACAGATACGCAGTATTTT,TRBD1,TRBJ2-3,.,TRBV2
CASSRTSGSVDEQFF,TGTGCCAGCAGCCGGACTAGCGGAAGCGTGGATGAGCAGTTCTTC,TRBD2,TRBJ2-1,.,TRBV13
CASSLNRGAPYEQYF,TGTGCCAGCAGCTTGAATCGGGGCGCTCCCTACGAGCAGTACTTC,.,TRBJ2-7,few,TRBV5-4
CASSNRQGSREKLFF,TGTGCCAGCAGCAATCGACAGGGATCAAGGGAAAAACTGTTTTTT,.,TRBJ1-4,.,TRBV21-1
CASSLVSSSMNTEAFF,TGCGCCAGCAGCTTGGTAAGCTCCTCCATGAACACTGAAGCTTTCTTT,.,TRBJ1-1,.,TRBV5-1
CASSLYLGAGTTAYEQYF,TGTGCCAGCAGTTTATACTTGGGGGCCGGGACTACTGCCTACGAGCAGTACTTC,.,TRBJ2-7,few,TRBV28
CASSVVGATGELFF,TGTGCCAGCAGCGTAGTCGGAGCCACCGGGGAGCTGTTTTTT,.,TRBJ2-2,.,TRBV9
CASSLGAGLQETQYF,TGCGCCAGCAGCCTAGGGGCGGGTTTACAAGAGACCCAGTACTTC,.,TRBJ2-5,few,TRBV5-1
CASSLDRGGYEQYF,TGCGCCAGCAGCTTGGACAGGGGAGGCTACGAGCAGTACTTC,.,TRBJ2-7,few,TRBV5-1
CASSSPDRANYGYTF,TGTGCCAGCAGCTCACCGGACAGAGCTAACTATGGCTACACCTTC,.,TRBJ1-2,.,TRBV7-2
CASSLSSNQPQHF,TGTGCCAGCAGCCTCAGTAGCAATCAGCCCCAGCATTTT,.,TRBJ1-5,.,TRBV7-8
CASSLVRDRAAFEQYF,TGTGCCAGCAGCTTAGTCCGGGACAGGGCGGCTTTCGAGCAGTACTTC,TRBD1,TRBJ2-7,.,TRBV7-2
CASSEPTGTSGNIQYF,TGTGCCAGCAGTGAGCCCACAGGGACTAGCGGAAACATTCAGTACTTC,TRBD2,TRBJ2-4,.,TRBV25-1
CASSLQEGSTTLNEQFF,TGTGCCAGCTCACTCCAAGAAGGGAGCACCACCCTCAATGAGCAGTTCTTC,.,TRBJ2-1,.,TRBV18
CASSSDVLGNTIYF,TGCGCCAGCAGCTCGGACGTCCTGGGAAACACCATATATTTT,.,TRBJ1-3,few,TRBV5-1
CASFSTDTQYF,TGTGCCAGCTTTAGCACAGATACGCAGTATTTT,.,TRBJ2-3,few,TRBV2
CATNFGSGTDTQYF,TGTGCCACCAACTTCGGTTCTGGCACAGATACGCAGTATTTT,.,TRBJ2-3,.,TRBV10-3
CASSRGDGNTIYF,TGTGCCAGCAGTCGAGGGGATGGAAACACCATATATTTT,.,TRBJ1-3,.,TRBV7-9
CASSLGVVRYNEQFF,TGTGCCAGCAGTTTGGGGGTCGTTAGATACAATGAGCAGTTCTTC,.,TRBJ2-1,.,TRBV28
CASSPGGTTDTQYF,TGTGCCAGCAGCCCAGGGGGTACCACAGATACGCAGTATTTT,TRBD1,TRBJ2-3,.,TRBV25-1
CASITGQGTNEQFF,TGTGCCAGCATTACGGGACAGGGTACAAATGAGCAGTTCTTC,TRBD1,TRBJ2-1,few,TRBV28
CASSLEIQGRDIQYF,TGTGCCAGCAGCTTAGAGATCCAGGGGAGAGACATTCAGTACTTC,.,TRBJ2-4,.,TRBV11-2
CRVASYGYTF,TGCAGGGTGGCTTCCTATGGCTACACCTTC,.,TRBJ1-2,.,TRBV20-1
CASSLELVLYYNEQFF,TGTGCCAGCAGCTTAGAGCTAGTTCTCTACTACAATGAGCAGTTCTTC,.,TRBJ2-1,few,TRBV11-3
CASSMTVRQADTGELFF,TGTGCCAGCTCCATGACCGTTAGGCAGGCAGACACCGGGGAGCTGTTTTTT,.,TRBJ2-2,.,TRBV7-3
CASAKGSGQPQHF,TGTGCCAGCGCAAAGGGAAGCGGGCAGCCCCAGCATTTT,.,TRBJ1-5,few,TRBV27
CASSWLAGGYNEQFF,TGTGCCAGCAGCTGGCTAGCGGGAGGCTACAATGAGCAGTTCTTC,TRBD2,TRBJ2-1,few,TRBV7-9
CASSPDRGTKNIQYF,TGTGCCAGCTCACCAGACAGGGGAACCAAAAACATTCAGTACTTC,TRBD1,TRBJ2-4,.,TRBV18
CASSVISTGVKSGELFF,TGTGCCAGCAGCGTAATCTCGACAGGGGTTAAGAGCGGGGAGCTGTTTTTT,TRBD1,TRBJ2-2,few,TRBV9
CSAPLLEQFF,TGCAGTGCTCCTCTCCTCGAGCAGTTCTTC,.,TRBJ2-1,few,TRBV20-1
CASSIQGWRAEAFF,TGTGCCAGTAGTATTCAGGGGTGGAGGGCTGAAGCTTTCTTT,.,TRBJ1-1,.,TRBV19
CASSLASSLSYNEQFF,TGTGCCAGCAGCTTAGCGAGTAGCCTCTCCTACAATGAGCAGTTCTTC,.,TRBJ2-1,.,TRBV7-2
CSVAPAGVTDTQYF,TGCAGCGTTGCGCCGGCGGGAGTTACAGATACGCAGTATTTT,TRBD2,TRBJ2-3,.,TRBV29-1
CASSWPYISGRVTDTQYF,TGTGCCAGCAGTTGGCCCTACATCAGCGGGAGGGTCACAGATACGCAGTATTTT,TRBD2,TRBJ2-3,few,TRBV7-9
CASSYEGHGDLHGYTF,TGTGCCAGCAGTTACGAAGGACACGGGGACCTTCATGGCTACACCTTC,.,TRBJ1-2,.,TRBV6-5
CASSLGGLNTEAFF,TGTGCCAGCAGCTTAGGGGGGCTGAACACTGAAGCTTTCTTT,.,TRBJ1-1,few,TRBV7-2
CASMYLRGRGDTQYF,TGTGCCAGCATGTATCTCCGGGGGAGAGGGGATACGCAGTATTTT,.,TRBJ2-3,.,TRBV6-5
CASQPQETQYF,TGTGCCAGCCAGCCCCAAGAGACCCAGTACTTC,.,TRBJ2-5,.,TRBV28
CASSWDSSYEQYF,TGTGCCAGCAGTTGGGACAGCTCCTACGAGCAGTACTTC,TRBD1,TRBJ2-7,.,TRBV6-5
CASSSSGVNYGYTF,TGTGCCAGCAGTTCATCGGGCGTTAACTATGGCTACACCTTC,.,TRBJ1-2,.,TRBV28
CASSKSRGLVSYNEQFF,TGTGCCAGCAGTAAGTCTCGGGGCCTTGTGTCCTACAATGAGCAGTTCTTC,.,TRBJ2-1,few,TRBV27